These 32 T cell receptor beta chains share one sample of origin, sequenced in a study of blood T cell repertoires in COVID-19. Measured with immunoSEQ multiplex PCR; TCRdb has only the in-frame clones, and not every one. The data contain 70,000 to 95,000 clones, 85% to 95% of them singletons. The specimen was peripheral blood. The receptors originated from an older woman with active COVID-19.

The CDR3 sequence: CASSQETGLRNTIYF. In DNA form, the CDR3 reads TGTGCCAGCAGCCAAGAGACAGGGCTTAGAAACACCATATATTTT. This rearrangement joins TRBV4-2 to TRBJ1-3; 7 bases agree with TRBD1. Trimming cost V 0 bases and J 5 bases; bases outside gene matches: 4. The CDR3 has 15 amino acids. Per the germline V gene, CDR1 is LGHNA and CDR2 is YNFKEQ.

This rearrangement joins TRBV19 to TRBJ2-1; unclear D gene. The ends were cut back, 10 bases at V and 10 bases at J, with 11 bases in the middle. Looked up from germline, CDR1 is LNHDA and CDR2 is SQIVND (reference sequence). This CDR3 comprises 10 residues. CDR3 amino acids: CATRAGEQFF. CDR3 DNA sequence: TGTGCCACTCGAGCAGGAGAGCAGTTCTTC.

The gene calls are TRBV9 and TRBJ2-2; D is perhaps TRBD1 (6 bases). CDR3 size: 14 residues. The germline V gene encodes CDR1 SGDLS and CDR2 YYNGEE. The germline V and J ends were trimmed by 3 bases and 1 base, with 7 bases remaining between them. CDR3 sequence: CASSGGQNTGELFF. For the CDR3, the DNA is TGTGCCAGCAGCGGGGGACAGAACACCGGGGAGCTGTTTTTT.

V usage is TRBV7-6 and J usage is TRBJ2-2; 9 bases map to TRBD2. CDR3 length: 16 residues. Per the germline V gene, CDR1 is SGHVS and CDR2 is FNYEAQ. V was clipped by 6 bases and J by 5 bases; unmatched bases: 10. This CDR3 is CASSAIAGAGTGELFF. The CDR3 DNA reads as TGTGCCAGCAGTGCGATAGCGGGGGCGGGGACCGGGGAGCTGTTTTTT.

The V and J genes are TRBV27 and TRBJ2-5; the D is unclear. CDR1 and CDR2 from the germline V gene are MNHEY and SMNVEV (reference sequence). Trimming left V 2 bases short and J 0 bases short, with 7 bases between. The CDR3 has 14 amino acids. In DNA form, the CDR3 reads TGTGCCAGCAGTTTAGGCCAGAACCAAGAGACCCAGTACTTC. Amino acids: CASSLGQNQETQYF.

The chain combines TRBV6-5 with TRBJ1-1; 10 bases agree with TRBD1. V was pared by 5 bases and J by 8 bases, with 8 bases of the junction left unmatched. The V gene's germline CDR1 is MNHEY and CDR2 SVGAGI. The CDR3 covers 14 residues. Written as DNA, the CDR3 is TGTGCCAGCAGTCCGGGACAGGGGCCCGTGGAAGCTTTCTTT. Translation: CASSPGQGPVEAFF.

The CDR3 spells CASSLAAGDEQYF. The CDR3 DNA reads TGTGCCAGCAGCTTGGCGGCAGGCGACGAGCAGTACTTC. The chain links TRBV5-4 to TRBJ2-7; unclear D gene. V was clipped by 0 bases and J by 5 bases, with 9 bases between them. Germline assignment: CDR1 SGHNT and CDR2 YYREEE (reference sequence). The CDR3 totals 13 residues.

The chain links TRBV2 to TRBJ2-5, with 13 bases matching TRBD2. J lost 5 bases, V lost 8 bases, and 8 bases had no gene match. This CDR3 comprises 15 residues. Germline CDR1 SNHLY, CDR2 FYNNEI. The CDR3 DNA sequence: TGTGCCAGCGGGGAACTAGCGGGGGGGCTGGAGACCCAGTACTTC. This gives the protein CASGELAGGLETQYF.

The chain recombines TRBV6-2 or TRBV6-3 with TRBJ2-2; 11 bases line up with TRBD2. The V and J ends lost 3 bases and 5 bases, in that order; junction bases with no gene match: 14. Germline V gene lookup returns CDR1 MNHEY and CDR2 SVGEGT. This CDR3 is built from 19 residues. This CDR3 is CASSYRSAYSGRETGELFF. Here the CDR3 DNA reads TGTGCCAGCAGTTATCGATCGGCGTATAGCGGGAGGGAAACCGGGGAGCTGTTTTTT.

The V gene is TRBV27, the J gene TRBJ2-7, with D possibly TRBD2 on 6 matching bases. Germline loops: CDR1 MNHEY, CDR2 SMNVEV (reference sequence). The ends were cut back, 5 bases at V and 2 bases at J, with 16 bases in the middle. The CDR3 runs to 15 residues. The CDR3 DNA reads TGTGCCAGCAGTCCCGGGAGTGCGGGTACCTACGAGCAGTACTTC. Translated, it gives CASSPGSAGTYEQYF.

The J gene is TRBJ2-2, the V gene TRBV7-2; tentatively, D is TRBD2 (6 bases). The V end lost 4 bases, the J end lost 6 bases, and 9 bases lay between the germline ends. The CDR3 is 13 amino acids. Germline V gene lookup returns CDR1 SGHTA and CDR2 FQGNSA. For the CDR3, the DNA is TGTGCCAGCAGCTCCCGACTAGCCGGGGAGCTGTTTTTT. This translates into CASSSRLAGELFF.

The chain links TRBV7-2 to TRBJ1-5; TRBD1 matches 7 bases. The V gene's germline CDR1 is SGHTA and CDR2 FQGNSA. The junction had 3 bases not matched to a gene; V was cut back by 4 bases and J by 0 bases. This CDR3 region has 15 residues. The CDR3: CASSSTGYSNQPQHF. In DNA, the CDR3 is TGTGCCAGCAGCTCGACAGGGTATAGCAATCAGCCCCAGCATTTT.

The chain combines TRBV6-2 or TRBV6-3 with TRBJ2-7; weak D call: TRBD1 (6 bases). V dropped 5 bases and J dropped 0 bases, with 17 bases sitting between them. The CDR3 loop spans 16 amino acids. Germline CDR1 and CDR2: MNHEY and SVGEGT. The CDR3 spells CASSRPRDTSSYEQYF. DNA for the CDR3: TGTGCCAGCAGTCGCCCCCGGGACACCAGCTCCTACGAGCAGTACTTC.

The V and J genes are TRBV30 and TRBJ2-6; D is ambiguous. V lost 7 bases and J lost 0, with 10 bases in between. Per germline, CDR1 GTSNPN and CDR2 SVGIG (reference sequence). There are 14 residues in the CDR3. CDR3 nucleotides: TGTGCCTCCCGACTTAGCTCTGGGGCCAACGTCCTGACTTTC. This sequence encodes CASRLSSGANVLTF.

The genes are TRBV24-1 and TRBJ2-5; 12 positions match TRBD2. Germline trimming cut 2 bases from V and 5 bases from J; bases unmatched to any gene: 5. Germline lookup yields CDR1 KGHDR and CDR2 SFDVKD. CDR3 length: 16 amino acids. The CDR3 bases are TGTGCCACCAGTGATTCCCTAGCGGGGGGGGTCGAGACCCAGTACTTC. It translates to CATSDSLAGGVETQYF.

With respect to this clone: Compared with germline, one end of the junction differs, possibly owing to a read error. Written as DNA, the CDR3 is TGTGCCAGCAGCTTCGCTAGCCATCAGCCCCAGCATTTT. Translating it yields CASSFASHQPQHF. V is TRBV7-2 and J is TRBJ1-5; D gene uncertain. The CDR3 consists of 13 residues. From germline, CDR1 is SGHTA and CDR2 FQGNSA.

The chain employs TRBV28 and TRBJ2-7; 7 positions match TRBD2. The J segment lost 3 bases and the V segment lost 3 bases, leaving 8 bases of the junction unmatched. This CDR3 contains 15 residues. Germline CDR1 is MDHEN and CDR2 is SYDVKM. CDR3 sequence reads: CASSFGTRGIYEQYF. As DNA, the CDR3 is TGTGCCAGCAGTTTTGGGACGCGGGGGATCTACGAGCAGTACTTC.

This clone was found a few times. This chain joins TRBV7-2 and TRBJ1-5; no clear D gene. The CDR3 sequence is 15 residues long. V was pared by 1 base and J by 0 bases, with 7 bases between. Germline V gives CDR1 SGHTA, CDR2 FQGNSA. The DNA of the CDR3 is TGTGCCAGCAGCTTAGGAGGGAATAGCAATCAGCCCCAGCATTTT. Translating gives CASSLGGNSNQPQHF.

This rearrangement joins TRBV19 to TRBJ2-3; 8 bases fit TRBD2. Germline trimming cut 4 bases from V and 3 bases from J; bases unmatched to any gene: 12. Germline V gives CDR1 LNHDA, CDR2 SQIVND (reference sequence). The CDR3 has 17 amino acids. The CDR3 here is CASSNGPGLERTDTQYF. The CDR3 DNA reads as TGTGCCAGTAGTAACGGACCGGGACTAGAGAGGACAGATACGCAGTATTTT.

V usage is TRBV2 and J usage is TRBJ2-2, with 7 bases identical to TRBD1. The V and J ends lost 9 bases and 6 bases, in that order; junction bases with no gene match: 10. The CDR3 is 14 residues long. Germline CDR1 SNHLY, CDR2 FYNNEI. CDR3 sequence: CARGSGGKAGELFF. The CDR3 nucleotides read TGTGCCAGAGGATCAGGGGGAAAGGCCGGGGAGCTGTTTTTT.

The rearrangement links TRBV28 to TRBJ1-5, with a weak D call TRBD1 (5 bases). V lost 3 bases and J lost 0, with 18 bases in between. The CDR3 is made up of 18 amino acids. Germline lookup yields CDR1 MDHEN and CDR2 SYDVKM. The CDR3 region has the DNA TGTGCCAGCAGTTTGCCCGGAGGGGCCCCATATAGCAATCAGCCCCAGCATTTT. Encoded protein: CASSLPGGAPYSNQPQHF.

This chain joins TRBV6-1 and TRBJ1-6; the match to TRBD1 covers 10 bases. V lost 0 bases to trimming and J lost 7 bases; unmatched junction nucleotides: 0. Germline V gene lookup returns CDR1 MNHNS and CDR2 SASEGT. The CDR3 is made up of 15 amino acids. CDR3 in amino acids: CASSEATGGNSPLHF. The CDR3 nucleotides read TGTGCCAGCAGTGAAGCGACAGGGGGCAATTCACCCCTCCACTTT.

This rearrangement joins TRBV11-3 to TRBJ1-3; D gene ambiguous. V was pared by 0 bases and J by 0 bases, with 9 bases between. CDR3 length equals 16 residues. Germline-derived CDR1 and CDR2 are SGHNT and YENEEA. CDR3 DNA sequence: TGTGCCAGCAGCTTAGATAGCGGGAGCTCTGGAAACACCATATATTTT. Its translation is CASSLDSGSSGNTIYF.

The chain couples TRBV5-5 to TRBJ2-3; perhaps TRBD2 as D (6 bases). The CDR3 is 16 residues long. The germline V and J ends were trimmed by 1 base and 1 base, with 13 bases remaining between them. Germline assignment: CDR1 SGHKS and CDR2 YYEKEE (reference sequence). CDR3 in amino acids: CASSLTGLLRTDTQYF. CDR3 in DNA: TGTGCCAGCAGCTTGACCGGACTACTTCGCACAGATACGCAGTATTTT. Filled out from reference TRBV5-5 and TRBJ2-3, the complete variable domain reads DAGVTQSPTHLIKTRGQQVTLRCSPISGHKSVSWYQQVLGQGPQFIFQYYEKEERGRGNFPDRFSARQFPNYSSELNVNALLLGDSALYLCASSLTGLLRTDTQYFGPGTRLTVL.

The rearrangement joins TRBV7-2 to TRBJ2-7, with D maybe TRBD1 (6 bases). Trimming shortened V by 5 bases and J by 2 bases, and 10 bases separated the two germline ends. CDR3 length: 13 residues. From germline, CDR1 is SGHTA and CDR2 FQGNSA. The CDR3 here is CASSGQSAYEQYF. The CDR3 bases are TGTGCCAGCAGCGGACAGTCTGCCTACGAGCAGTACTTC.

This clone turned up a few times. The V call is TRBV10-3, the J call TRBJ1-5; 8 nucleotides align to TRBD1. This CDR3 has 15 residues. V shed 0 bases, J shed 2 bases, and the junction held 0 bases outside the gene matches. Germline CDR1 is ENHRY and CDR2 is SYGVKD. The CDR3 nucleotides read TGTGCCATCAGTGAGTCGGGACAGGGCAATCAGCCCCAGCATTTT. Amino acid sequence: CAISESGQGNQPQHF.

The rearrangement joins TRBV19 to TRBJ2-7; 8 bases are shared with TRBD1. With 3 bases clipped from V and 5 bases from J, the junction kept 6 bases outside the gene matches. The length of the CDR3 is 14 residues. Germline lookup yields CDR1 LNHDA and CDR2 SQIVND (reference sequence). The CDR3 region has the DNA TGTGCCAGTAGTATTCGGACAGGGACCGACGAGCAGTACTTC. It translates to CASSIRTGTDEQYF.

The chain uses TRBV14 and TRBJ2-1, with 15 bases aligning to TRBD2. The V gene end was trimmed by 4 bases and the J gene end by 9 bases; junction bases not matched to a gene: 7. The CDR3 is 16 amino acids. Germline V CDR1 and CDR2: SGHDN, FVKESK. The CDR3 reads CASSLGTSGRRGEQFF. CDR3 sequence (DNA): TGTGCCAGCAGCCTTGGGACTAGCGGGAGGAGGGGTGAGCAGTTCTTC.

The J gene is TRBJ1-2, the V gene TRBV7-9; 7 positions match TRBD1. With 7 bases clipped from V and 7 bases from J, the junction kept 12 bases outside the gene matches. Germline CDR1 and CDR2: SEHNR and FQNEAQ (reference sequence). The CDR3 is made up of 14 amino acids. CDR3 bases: TGTGCCAGCACCCGGGACAGTGAATTACGTGGCTACACCTTC. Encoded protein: CASTRDSELRGYTF.

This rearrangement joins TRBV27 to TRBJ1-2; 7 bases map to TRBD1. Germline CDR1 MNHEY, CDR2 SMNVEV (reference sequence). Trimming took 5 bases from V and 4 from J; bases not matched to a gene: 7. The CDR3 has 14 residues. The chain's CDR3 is CASSRQGESYGYTF. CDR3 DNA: TGTGCCAGCAGTAGGCAGGGGGAGAGCTATGGCTACACCTTC.

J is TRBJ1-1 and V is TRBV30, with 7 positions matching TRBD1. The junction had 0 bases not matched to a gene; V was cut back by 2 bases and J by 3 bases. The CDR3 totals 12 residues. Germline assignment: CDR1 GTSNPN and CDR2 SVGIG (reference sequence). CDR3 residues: CAWSTGDTEAFF. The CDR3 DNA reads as TGTGCCTGGAGTACAGGGGACACTGAAGCTTTCTTT.

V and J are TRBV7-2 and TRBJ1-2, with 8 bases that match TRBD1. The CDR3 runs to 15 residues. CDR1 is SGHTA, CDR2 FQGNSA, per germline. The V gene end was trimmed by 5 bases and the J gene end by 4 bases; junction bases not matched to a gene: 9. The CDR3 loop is CASSPATGAGYGYTF. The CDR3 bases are TGTGCCAGCAGCCCGGCGACAGGGGCCGGCTATGGCTACACCTTC.